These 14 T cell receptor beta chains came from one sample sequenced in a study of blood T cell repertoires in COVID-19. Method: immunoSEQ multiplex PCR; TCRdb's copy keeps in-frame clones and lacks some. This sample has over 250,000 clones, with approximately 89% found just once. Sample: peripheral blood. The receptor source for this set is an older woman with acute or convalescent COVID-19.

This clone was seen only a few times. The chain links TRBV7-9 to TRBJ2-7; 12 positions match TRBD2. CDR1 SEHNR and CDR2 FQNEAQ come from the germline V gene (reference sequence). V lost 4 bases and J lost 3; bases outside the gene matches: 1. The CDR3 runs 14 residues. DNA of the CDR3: TGTGCCAGCAGCTCGACTAGCGGGGGCTACGAGCAGTACTTC. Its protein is CASSSTSGGYEQYF.

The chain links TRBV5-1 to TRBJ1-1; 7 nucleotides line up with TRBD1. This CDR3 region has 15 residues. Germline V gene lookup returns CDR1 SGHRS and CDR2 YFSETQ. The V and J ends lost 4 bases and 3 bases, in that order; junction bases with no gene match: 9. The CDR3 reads CASSLRPQGDTEAFF. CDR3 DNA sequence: TGCGCCAGCAGCCTACGACCCCAGGGGGACACTGAAGCTTTCTTT.

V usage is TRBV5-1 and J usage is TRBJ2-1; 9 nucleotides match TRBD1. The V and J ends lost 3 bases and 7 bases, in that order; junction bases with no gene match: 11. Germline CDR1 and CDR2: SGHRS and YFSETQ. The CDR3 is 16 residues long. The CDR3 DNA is TGCGCCAGCAGCTCGGATGGGACAGGGTCCTGGAATGAGCAGTTCTTC. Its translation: CASSSDGTGSWNEQFF.

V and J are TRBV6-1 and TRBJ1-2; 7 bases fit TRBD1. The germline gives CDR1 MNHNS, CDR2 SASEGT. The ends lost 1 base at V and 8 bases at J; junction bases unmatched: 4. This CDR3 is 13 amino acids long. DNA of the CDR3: TGTGCCAGCAGTGAAGACAGGGGCTGGGGCTACACCTTC. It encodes CASSEDRGWGYTF.

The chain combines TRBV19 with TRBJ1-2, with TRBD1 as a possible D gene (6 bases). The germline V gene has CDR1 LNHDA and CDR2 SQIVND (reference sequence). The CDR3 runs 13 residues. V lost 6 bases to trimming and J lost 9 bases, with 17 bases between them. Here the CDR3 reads CASRGGAAARYTF. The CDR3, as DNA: TGTGCCAGTAGGGGGGGGGCCGCAGCCCGCTACACCTTC.

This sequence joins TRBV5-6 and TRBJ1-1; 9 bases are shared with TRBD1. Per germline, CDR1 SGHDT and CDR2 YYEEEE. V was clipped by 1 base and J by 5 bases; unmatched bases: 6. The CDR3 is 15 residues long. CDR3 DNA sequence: TGTGCCAGCAGCTTGAGGACAGGGGTTTTTACTGAAGCTTTCTTT. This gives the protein CASSLRTGVFTEAFF.

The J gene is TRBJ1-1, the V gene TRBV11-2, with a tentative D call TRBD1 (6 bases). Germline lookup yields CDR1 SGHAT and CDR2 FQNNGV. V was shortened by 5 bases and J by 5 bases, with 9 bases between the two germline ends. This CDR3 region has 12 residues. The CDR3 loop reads CASSQGNTEAFF. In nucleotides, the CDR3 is TGTGCCAGCAGCCAGGGGAATACTGAAGCTTTCTTT. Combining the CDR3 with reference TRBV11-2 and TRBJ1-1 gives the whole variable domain EAGVAQSPRYKIIEKRQSVAFWCNPISGHATLYWYQQILGQGPKLLIQFQNNGVVDDSQLPKDRFSAERLKGVDSTLKIQPAKLEDSAVYLCASSQGNTEAFFGQGTRLTVV.

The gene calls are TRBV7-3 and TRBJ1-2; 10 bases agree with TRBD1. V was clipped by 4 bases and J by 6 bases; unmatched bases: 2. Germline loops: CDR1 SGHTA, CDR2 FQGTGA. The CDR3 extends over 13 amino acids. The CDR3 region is CASSSGTGDGYTF. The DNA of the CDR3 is TGTGCCAGCAGCTCTGGGACAGGGGATGGCTACACCTTC.

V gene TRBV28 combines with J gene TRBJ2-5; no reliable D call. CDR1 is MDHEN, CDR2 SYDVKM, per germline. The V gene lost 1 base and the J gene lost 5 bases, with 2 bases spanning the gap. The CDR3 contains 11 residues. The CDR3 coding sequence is TGTGCCAGCAGTTTATCGGAGACCCAGTACTTC. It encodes CASSLSETQYF.

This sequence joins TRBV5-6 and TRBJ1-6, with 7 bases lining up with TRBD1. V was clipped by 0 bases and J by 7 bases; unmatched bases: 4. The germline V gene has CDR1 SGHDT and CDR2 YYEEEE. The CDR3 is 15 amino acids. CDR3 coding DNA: TGTGCCAGCAGCTTGGTACAGGGGACGAATTCACCCCTCCACTTT. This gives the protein CASSLVQGTNSPLHF.

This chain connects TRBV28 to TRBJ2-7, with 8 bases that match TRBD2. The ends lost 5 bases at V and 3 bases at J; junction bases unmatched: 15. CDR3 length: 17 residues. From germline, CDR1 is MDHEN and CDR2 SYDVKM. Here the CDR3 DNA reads TGTGCCAGCAGTGTCGACTGGCGGGAGGTCGTGATCTACGAGCAGTACTTC. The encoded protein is CASSVDWREVVIYEQYF.

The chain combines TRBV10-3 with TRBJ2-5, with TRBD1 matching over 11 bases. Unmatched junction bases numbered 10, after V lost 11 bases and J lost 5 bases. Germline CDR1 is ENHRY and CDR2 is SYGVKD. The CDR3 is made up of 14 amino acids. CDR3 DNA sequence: TGTGCCTCCCGGAGGGGACAGGGGGGGGAGACCCAGTACTTC. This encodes CASRRGQGGETQYF.

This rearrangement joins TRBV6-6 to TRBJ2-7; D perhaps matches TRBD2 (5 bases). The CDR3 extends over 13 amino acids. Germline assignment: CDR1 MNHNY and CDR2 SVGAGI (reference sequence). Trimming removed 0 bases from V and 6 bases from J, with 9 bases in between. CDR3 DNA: TGTGCCAGCAGTTACTCACTAGGGCTCGAGCAGTACTTC. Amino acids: CASSYSLGLEQYF.

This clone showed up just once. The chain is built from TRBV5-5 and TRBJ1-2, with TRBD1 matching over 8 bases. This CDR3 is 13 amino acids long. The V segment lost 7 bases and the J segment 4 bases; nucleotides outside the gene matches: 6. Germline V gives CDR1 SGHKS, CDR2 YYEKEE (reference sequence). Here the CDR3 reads CASGGQASYGYTF. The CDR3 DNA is TGTGCCAGCGGGGGACAGGCAAGCTATGGCTACACCTTC.